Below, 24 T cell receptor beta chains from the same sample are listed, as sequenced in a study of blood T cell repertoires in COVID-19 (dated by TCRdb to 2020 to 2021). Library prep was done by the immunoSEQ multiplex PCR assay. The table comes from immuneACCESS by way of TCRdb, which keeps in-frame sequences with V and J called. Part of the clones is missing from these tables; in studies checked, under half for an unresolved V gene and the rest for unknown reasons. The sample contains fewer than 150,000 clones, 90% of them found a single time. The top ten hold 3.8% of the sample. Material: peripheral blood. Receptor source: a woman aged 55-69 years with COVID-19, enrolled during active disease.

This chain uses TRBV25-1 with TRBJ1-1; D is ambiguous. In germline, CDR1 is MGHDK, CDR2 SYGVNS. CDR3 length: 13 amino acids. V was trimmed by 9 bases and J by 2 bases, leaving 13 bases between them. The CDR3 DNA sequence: TGTGCCAGTCTTTTTGGGAGTAACACTGAAGCTTTCTTT. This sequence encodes CASLFGSNTEAFF.

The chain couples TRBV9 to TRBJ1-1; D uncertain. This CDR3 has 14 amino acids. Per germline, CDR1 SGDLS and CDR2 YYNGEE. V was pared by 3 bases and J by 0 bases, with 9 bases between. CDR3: CASSALDVNTEAFF. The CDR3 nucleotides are TGTGCCAGCAGCGCACTCGATGTGAACACTGAAGCTTTCTTT.

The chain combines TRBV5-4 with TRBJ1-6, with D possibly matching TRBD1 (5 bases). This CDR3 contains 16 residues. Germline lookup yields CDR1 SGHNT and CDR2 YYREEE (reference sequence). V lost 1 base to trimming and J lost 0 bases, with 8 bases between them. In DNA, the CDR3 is TGTGCCAGCAGCTTGTTGGGGGGCTCCTATAATTCACCCCTCCACTTT. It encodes CASSLLGGSYNSPLHF.

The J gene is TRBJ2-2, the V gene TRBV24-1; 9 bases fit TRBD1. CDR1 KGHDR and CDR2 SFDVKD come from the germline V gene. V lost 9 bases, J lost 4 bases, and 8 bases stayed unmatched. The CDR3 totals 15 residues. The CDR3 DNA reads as TGTGCCACCCTGGGACAGGGTAAATTCACCGGGGAGCTGTTTTTT. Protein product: CATLGQGKFTGELFF.

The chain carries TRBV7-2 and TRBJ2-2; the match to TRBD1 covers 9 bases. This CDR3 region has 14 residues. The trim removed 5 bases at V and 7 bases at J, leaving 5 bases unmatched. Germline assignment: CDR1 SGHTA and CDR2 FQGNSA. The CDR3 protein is CASSPTGGNGELFF. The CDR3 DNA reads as TGTGCCAGCAGCCCGACAGGGGGAAACGGGGAGCTGTTTTTT.

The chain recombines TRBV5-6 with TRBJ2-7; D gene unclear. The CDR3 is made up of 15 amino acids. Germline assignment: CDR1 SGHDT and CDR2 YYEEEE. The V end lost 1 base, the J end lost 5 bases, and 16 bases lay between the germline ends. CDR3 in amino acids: CASSLLQYTYNEQYF. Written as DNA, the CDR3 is TGTGCCAGCAGCTTGTTACAGTACACCTACAACGAGCAGTACTTC.

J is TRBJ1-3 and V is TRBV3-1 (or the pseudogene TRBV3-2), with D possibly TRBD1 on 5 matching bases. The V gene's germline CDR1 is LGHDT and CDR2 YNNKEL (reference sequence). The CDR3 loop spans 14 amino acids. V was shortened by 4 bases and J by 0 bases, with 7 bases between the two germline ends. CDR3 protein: CASSRGSSGNTIYF. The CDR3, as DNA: TGTGCCAGCAGCCGGGGCAGCTCTGGAAACACCATATATTTT.

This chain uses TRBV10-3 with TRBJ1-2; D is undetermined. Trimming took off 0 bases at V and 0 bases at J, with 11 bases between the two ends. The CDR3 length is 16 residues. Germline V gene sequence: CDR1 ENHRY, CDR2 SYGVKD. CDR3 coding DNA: TGTGCCATCAGTGAGTCGAGAACGGCGGCTAACTATGGCTACACCTTC. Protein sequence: CAISESRTAANYGYTF.

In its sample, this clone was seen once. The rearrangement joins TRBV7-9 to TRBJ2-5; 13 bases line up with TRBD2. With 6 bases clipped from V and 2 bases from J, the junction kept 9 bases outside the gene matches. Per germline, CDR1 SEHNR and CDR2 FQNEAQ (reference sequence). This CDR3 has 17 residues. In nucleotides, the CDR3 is TGTGCCAGCAGTTACGGACTAGCGGGGGCACCACAAGAGACCCAGTACTTC. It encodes CASSYGLAGAPQETQYF.

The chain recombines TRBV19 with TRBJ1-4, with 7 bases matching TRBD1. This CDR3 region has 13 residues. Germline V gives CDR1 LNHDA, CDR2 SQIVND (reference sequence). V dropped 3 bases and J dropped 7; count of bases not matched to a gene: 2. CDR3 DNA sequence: TGTGCCAGTAGTATCAACAGGGGTGAAAAACTGTTTTTT. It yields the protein CASSINRGEKLFF.

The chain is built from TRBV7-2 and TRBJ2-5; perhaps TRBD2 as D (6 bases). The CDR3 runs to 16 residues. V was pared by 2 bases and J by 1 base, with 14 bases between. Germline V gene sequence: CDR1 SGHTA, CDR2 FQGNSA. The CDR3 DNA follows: TGTGCCAGCAGCTTATCGGCTAGCGTCGGCCAAGAGACCCAGTACTTC. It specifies CASSLSASVGQETQYF.

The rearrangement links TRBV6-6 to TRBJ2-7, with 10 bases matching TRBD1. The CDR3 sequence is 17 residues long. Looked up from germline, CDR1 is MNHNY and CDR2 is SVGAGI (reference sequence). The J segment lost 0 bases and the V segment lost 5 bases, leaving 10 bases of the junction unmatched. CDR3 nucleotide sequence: TGTGCCAGCAGTCGGGACAGGGGTTTTCCTAGCTCCTACGAGCAGTACTTC. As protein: CASSRDRGFPSSYEQYF.

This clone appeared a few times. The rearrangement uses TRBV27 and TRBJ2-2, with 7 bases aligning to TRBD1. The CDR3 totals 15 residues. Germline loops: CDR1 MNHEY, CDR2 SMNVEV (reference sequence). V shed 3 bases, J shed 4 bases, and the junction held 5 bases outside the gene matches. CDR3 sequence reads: CASSFRTGSTGELFF. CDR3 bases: TGTGCCAGCAGTTTCCGGACAGGAAGCACCGGGGAGCTGTTTTTT.

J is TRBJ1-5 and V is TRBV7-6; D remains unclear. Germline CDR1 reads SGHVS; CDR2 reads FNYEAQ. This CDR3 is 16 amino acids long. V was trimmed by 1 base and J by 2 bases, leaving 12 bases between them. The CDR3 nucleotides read TGTGCCAGCAGCTTAGGCGGAGGATGGGGCAATCAGCCCCAGCATTTT. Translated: CASSLGGGWGNQPQHF.

CDR3 nucleotides: TGTGCCAGCAGCACCCGGGGGTCGGGATTCAATGAGCAGTTCTTC. It codes for CASSTRGSGFNEQFF. V usage is TRBV11-3 and J usage is TRBJ2-1; D might be TRBD2 (6 bases). The CDR3 spans 15 residues. Germline CDR1 reads SGHNT; CDR2 reads YENEEA. V shed 5 bases and J shed 6 bases, with 17 bases lying between them.

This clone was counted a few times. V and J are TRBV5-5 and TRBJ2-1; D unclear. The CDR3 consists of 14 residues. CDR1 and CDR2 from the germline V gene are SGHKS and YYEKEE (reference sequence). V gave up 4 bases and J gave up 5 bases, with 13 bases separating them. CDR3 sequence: CASSPSGSNNEQFF. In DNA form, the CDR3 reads TGTGCCAGCAGCCCATCAGGAAGCAACAATGAGCAGTTCTTC.

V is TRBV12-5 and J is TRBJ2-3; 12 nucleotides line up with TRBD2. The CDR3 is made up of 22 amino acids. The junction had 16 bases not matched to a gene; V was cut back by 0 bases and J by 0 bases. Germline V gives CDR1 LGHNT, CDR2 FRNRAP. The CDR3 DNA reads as TGTGCTAGTGGTTTGGTCGCCACTAGCGGGGGGTCAACTTTACCTAGCACAGATACGCAGTATTTT. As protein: CASGLVATSGGSTLPSTDTQYF. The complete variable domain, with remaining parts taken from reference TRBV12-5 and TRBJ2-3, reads DARVTQTPRHKVTEMGQEVTMRCQPILGHNTVFWYRQTMMQGLELLAYFRNRAPLDDSGMPKDRFSAEMPDATLATLKIQPSEPRDSAVYFCASGLVATSGGSTLPSTDTQYFGPGTRLTVL.

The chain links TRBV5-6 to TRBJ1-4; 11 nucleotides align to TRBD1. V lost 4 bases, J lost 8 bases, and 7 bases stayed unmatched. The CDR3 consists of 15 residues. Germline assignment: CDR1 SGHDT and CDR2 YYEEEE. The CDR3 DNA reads TGTGCCAGCAGCCTGGGGACAGGGGGTAGGGAAAAACTGTTTTTT. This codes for CASSLGTGGREKLFF.

The CDR3 bases are TGTGCCAGCAGCTTAGGACTGGCAGCTCTTAATGAAAAACTGTTTTTT. Its translation: CASSLGLAALNEKLFF. The gene calls are TRBV7-9 and TRBJ1-4, with no clear D. The germline gives CDR1 SEHNR, CDR2 FQNEAQ (reference sequence). V lost 1 base and J 4 bases, leaving 13 bases between the germline ends. The CDR3 loop spans 16 amino acids.

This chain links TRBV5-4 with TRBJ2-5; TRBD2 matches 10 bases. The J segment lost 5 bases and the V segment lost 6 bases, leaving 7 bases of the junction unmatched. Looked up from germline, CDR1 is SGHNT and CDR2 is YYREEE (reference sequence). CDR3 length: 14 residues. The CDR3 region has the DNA TGTGCCAGCACCGTAGCGGGGGGATGGGAGACCCAGTACTTC. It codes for CASTVAGGWETQYF.

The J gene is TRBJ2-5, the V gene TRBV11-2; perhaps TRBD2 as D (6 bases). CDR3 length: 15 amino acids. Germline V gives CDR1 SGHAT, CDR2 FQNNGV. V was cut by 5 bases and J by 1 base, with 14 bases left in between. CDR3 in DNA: TGTGCCAGCAGCCGGACGGGACTCTTCCAAGAGACCCAGTACTTC. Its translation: CASSRTGLFQETQYF.

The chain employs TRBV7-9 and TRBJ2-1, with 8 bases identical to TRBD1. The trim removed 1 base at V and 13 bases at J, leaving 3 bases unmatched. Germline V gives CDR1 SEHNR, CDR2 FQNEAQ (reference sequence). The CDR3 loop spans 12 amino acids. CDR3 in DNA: TGTGCCAGCAGCTTAGGGGGACAGGTTCAGTTCTTC. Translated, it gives CASSLGGQVQFF.

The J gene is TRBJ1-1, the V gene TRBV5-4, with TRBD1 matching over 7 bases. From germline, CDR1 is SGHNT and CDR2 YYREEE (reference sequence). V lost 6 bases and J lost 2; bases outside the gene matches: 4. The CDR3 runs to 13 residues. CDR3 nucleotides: TGTGCCAGCACCTGGGACAGTAACACTGAAGCTTTCTTT. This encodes CASTWDSNTEAFF.

The CDR3 loop is CASRPSGAYEQYF. The CDR3 DNA reads TGTGCCAGCAGACCTAGCGGGGCCTACGAGCAGTACTTC. V is TRBV28 and J is TRBJ2-7; 9 bases are shared with TRBD2. The CDR3 sequence is 13 residues long. The V gene's germline CDR1 is MDHEN and CDR2 SYDVKM. J lost 2 bases, V lost 6 bases, and 2 bases had no gene match. Full variable domain (remainder filled in from reference TRBV28 and TRBJ2-7): DVKVTQSSRYLVKRTGEKVFLECVQDMDHENMFWYRQDPGLGLRLIYFSYDVKMKEKGDIPEGYSVSREKKERFSLILESASTNQTSMYLCASRPSGAYEQYFGPGTRLTVT.